This TCR beta chain is from a study of blood T cell repertoires in COVID-19. The CDR3 is 13 amino acids. With 8 bases removed from V and 8 bases from J, the gap between germline ends came to 18 bases. Germline-derived CDR1 and CDR2 are MNHEY and SVGAGI. The method was immunoSEQ multiplex PCR; TCRdb's version includes in-frame clones alone and lacks a portion of them. The table records 150,000 to 250,000 clones, about nine tenths of them present only once. V gene TRBV6-5 combines with J gene TRBJ1-2, with no clear D. The receptor comes from a woman aged 25 to 39 who had recovered from COVID-19. Sequences were obtained from PBMCs or T cells enriched from blood (not recorded which). CDR3 in DNA: TGTGCCAGCTCCCCGGGGAACTATGTGGGCTACACCTTC. This gives the protein CASSPGNYVGYTF.